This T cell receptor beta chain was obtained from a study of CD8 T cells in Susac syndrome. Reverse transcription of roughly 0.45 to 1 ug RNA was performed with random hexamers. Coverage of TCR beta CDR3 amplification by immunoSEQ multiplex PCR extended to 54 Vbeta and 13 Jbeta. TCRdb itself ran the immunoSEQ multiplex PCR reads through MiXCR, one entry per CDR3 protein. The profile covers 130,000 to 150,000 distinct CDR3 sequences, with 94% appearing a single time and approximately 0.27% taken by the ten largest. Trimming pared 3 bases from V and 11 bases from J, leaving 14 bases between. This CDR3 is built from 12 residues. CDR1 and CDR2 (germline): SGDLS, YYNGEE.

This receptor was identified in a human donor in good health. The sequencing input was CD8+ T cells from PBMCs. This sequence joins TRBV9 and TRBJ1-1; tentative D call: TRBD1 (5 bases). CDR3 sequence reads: CASSGDGDAAFF. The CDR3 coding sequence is TGTGCCAGCAGCGGGGACGGGGACGCGGCTTTCTTT.